A single sample gave rise to the 32 T cell receptor beta chains below, sequenced in a study of CD8+CD57+ T cells in acquired aplastic anemia. TCR beta VDJ and CDR3 profiles were obtained from a genomic DNA template. Each CDR3 protein gets one entry after TCRdb re-called the reads with MiXCR. The table shows under 350,000 distinct CDR3 sequences, with 56% occurring only once. The sequencing input was sorted CD4+, CD8+, or CD8+CD57+ T cells (not recorded which) from PBMCs. The receptors were sampled from a human donor with severe aplastic anemia or a healthy control (not recorded which).

This chain links TRBV19 with TRBJ1-2; TRBD1 might be the D (6 bases). V was trimmed by 6 bases and J by 1 base, leaving 15 bases between them. Germline V gene lookup returns CDR1 LNHDA and CDR2 SQIVND (reference sequence). The CDR3 extends over 15 amino acids. Here the CDR3 reads CASRGGGEDNYGYTF. DNA for the CDR3: TGTGCCAGTAGAGGGGGTGGGGAAGATAACTATGGCTACACCTTC.

J is TRBJ2-1 and V is TRBV5-1; 7 bases are a match to TRBD1. V was clipped by 0 bases and J by 7 bases; unmatched bases: 13. Germline CDR1 SGHRS, CDR2 YFSETQ. The CDR3 runs 17 residues. The CDR3 nucleotides read TGCGCCAGCAGCTTGGCCAAGGTCACAGGGGCAACTAATGAGCAGTTCTTC. This translates into CASSLAKVTGATNEQFF.

This clonotype was counted ten times or more. The chain joins TRBV9 to TRBJ2-1; 12 bases align to TRBD2. CDR3 length equals 18 residues. Trimming took 0 bases from V and 5 from J; bases not matched to a gene: 9. Germline V CDR1 and CDR2: SGDLS, YYNGEE. The CDR3 here is CASSVGLAGGPVDNEQFF. The CDR3 nucleotides are TGTGCCAGCAGCGTAGGTCTAGCGGGGGGGCCCGTCGACAATGAGCAGTTCTTC.

The rearrangement links TRBV2 to TRBJ1-6; D perhaps matches TRBD1 (5 bases). V lost 6 bases and J lost 10, with 19 bases in between. The CDR3 totals 15 residues. Germline V lookup: CDR1 SNHLY, CDR2 FYNNEI. The CDR3 spells CASSPRGGGRSPLHF. CDR3 in DNA: TGTGCCAGCAGCCCGAGAGGCGGGGGTCGGTCACCCCTCCACTTT.

The chain couples TRBV7-9 to TRBJ1-6; weak D call: TRBD1 (6 bases). From germline, CDR1 is SEHNR and CDR2 FQNEAQ (reference sequence). V lost 0 bases, J lost 9 bases, and 12 bases lay in between. There are 15 residues in the CDR3. CDR3 nucleotides: TGTGCCAGCAGCTTAGCGGGCAGGGGTGCTTCACCCCTCCACTTT. Translated, it gives CASSLAGRGASPLHF. Full variable domain (rest looked up from reference TRBV7-9 and TRBJ1-6): DTGVSQNPRHKITKRGQNVTFRCDPISEHNRLYWYRQTLGQGPEFLTYFQNEAQLEKSRLLSDRFSAERPKGSFSTLEIQRTEQGDSAMYLCASSLAGRGASPLHFGNGTRLTVT.

This chain uses TRBV13 with TRBJ2-1, with a tentative D call TRBD2 (6 bases). Germline V lookup: CDR1 PRHDT, CDR2 FYEKMQ (reference sequence). V was shortened by 2 bases and J by 12 bases, with 23 bases between the two germline ends. This CDR3 is built from 16 residues. DNA of the CDR3: TGTGCCAGCAGCTTATGGCGGGGCCGCGAGGTAATGACGCAGTTCTTC. Translated, it gives CASSLWRGREVMTQFF.

The chain employs TRBV19 and TRBJ1-2, with a tentative D call TRBD1 (5 bases). This CDR3 has 15 residues. V lost 5 bases and J 3 bases, leaving 16 bases between the germline ends. CDR1 is LNHDA and CDR2 is SQIVND in the germline V gene (reference sequence). The CDR3 sequence: CASSLYGTPDYGYTF. Here the CDR3 DNA reads TGTGCCAGTAGTTTGTATGGGACGCCAGACTATGGCTACACCTTC.

The chain couples TRBV9 to TRBJ1-1, with 8 bases aligning to TRBD1. V shed 0 bases, J shed 10 bases, and the junction held 5 bases outside the gene matches. Per the germline V gene, CDR1 is SGDLS and CDR2 is YYNGEE. There are 13 residues in the CDR3. The CDR3 protein is CASSVVGQGPAFF. CDR3 in DNA: TGTGCCAGCAGCGTAGTTGGACAGGGCCCAGCTTTCTTT. Variable domain in full (rest from reference TRBV9 and TRBJ1-1): DSGVTQTPKHLITATGQRVTLRCSPRSGDLSVYWYQQSLDQGLQFLIQYYNGEERAKGNILERFSAQQFPDLHSELNLSSLELGDSALYFCASSVVGQGPAFFGQGTRLTVV.

The chain joins TRBV10-3 to TRBJ1-1; D may be TRBD1 (5 bases). V was shortened by 6 bases and J by 7 bases, with 12 bases between the two germline ends. The CDR3 is made up of 12 amino acids. Germline loops: CDR1 ENHRY, CDR2 SYGVKD. CDR3 coding DNA: TGTGCCATCAGCGAGGGACGGATTGAAGCTTTCTTT. This gives the protein CAISEGRIEAFF.

This clonotype was counted ten times or more. The gene calls are TRBV19 and TRBJ1-5; 7 nucleotides line up with TRBD1. Germline CDR1 reads LNHDA; CDR2 reads SQIVND (reference sequence). J lost 2 bases, V lost 8 bases, and 12 bases had no gene match. CDR3 length equals 16 residues. The CDR3 DNA reads TGTGCCAGTTTAAACAGGGGTGGAGTAGGCAATCAGCCCCAGCATTTT. This translates into CASLNRGGVGNQPQHF.

This clonotype was counted ten times or more. The chain recombines TRBV5-1 with TRBJ1-4; the D is unclear. The ends were cut back, 0 bases at V and 4 bases at J, with 4 bases in the middle. The CDR3 is 13 residues long. Per the germline V gene, CDR1 is SGHRS and CDR2 is YFSETQ. The CDR3 DNA is TGCGCCAGCAGCTTGGGGGGTAATGAAAAACTGTTTTTT. Protein product: CASSLGGNEKLFF.

The chain has TRBV12-5 and TRBJ2-1; D ambiguous. The CDR3 is 15 residues long. Germline V lookup: CDR1 LGHNT, CDR2 FRNRAP. The CDR3 region is CASSFGLPTYNEQFF. The CDR3 DNA sequence: TGTGCCAGCAGTTTTGGTCTACCTACCTACAATGAGCAGTTCTTC.

This sequence joins TRBV30 and TRBJ1-3, with TRBD1 matching 9 bases. Germline assignment: CDR1 GTSNPN and CDR2 SVGIG (reference sequence). This CDR3 region has 15 residues. Trimming at V came to 1 base and at J to 1 base, leaving 2 bases not matched to a gene. This chain's CDR3 is CAWSATGGSGNTIYF. The CDR3 DNA sequence: TGTGCCTGGAGTGCGACAGGGGGGTCTGGAAACACCATATATTTT.

This clonotype was picked up many times. The chain uses TRBV11-2 and TRBJ1-4; D ambiguous. Germline CDR1 reads SGHAT; CDR2 reads FQNNGV. V shed 5 bases and J shed 1 base, with 11 bases lying between them. The CDR3 is 15 amino acids. This CDR3 is CASSPRPQTNEKLFF. The CDR3 DNA sequence: TGTGCCAGCAGCCCCAGACCGCAAACTAATGAAAAACTGTTTTTT.

The chain carries TRBV28 and TRBJ2-6; D call uncertain. Deletions cut 6 bases from V and 4 bases from J, with 7 bases between. This CDR3 comprises 13 residues. Germline loops: CDR1 MDHEN, CDR2 SYDVKM. DNA for the CDR3: TGTGCCAGCAGCCCCTTAGGGGCCAACGTCCTGACTTTC. Translation: CASSPLGANVLTF.

This clonotype was counted at least ten times. One end of the junction varies from germline; a read error may be responsible. The chain recombines TRBV6-5 with TRBJ2-7; TRBD2 aligns across 10 bases. This CDR3 spans 17 amino acids. Germline V lookup: CDR1 MNHEY, CDR2 SVGAGI. The CDR3 sequence: CASRYSSGLANSYEQYF. Here the CDR3 DNA reads TGTGCCAGCAGATACTCCTCGGGACTAGCGAACTCCTACGAGCAGTACTTC.

V and J are TRBV5-1 and TRBJ1-6; 8 bases agree with TRBD1. Germline CDR1 and CDR2: SGHRS and YFSETQ. V lost 0 bases and J lost 8; bases outside the gene matches: 1. CDR3 length equals 14 residues. CDR3 nucleotides: TGCGCCAGCAGCTTGGGGACAGGGCATTCACCCCTCCACTTT. Encoded protein: CASSLGTGHSPLHF. The full variable domain, completed using reference TRBV5-1 and TRBJ1-6, is KAGVTQTPRYLIKTRGQQVTLSCSPISGHRSVSWYQQTPGQGLQFLFEYFSETQRNKGNFPGRFSGRQFSNSRSEMNVSTLELGDSALYLCASSLGTGHSPLHFGNGTRLTVT.

The chain employs TRBV7-8 and TRBJ1-6; D gene uncertain. The V gene's germline CDR1 is SGHVS and CDR2 FQNEAQ. The V gene lost 3 bases and the J gene lost 7 bases, with 19 bases spanning the gap. The CDR3 length is 17 residues. CDR3 nucleotides: TGTGCCAGCAGCTTCAATGGCCAGTTAGTGCCCAATTCACCCCTCCACTTT. It is translated as CASSFNGQLVPNSPLHF.

This clonotype has a handful of counts. The chain recombines TRBV25-1 with TRBJ2-7; D ambiguous. CDR3 size: 12 residues. Looked up from germline, CDR1 is MGHDK and CDR2 is SYGVNS. Trimming cost V 6 bases and J 4 bases, with 10 bases left between them. CDR3 protein: CASRVGFYEQYF. CDR3 DNA sequence: TGTGCCAGCAGGGTCGGGTTTTACGAGCAGTACTTC.

In its sample, this clonotype was seen many times. The chain uses TRBV6-1 and TRBJ2-7; possibly TRBD1 for D (5 bases). The CDR3 sequence is 17 residues long. V dropped 1 base and J dropped 2 bases, with 18 bases sitting between them. From germline, CDR1 is MNHNS and CDR2 SASEGT. The CDR3 bases are TGTGCCAGCAGTGAAGTTTCGGCAGGGCTTGGGGCCTACGAGCAGTACTTC. Amino acid sequence: CASSEVSAGLGAYEQYF.

The rearrangement joins TRBV6-1 to TRBJ1-5; D is possibly TRBD1 (5 bases). The CDR3 loop spans 15 amino acids. The V and J ends lost 5 bases and 4 bases respectively, with 15 bases between them. CDR1 is MNHNS and CDR2 is SASEGT in the germline V gene. DNA of the CDR3: TGTGCCAGCAGTTGGGACCCGGCCTGGAATCAGCCCCAGCATTTT. This encodes CASSWDPAWNQPQHF.

This clonotype was found many times. The chain links TRBV25-1 to TRBJ1-4, with D perhaps TRBD1 (6 bases). V was pared by 0 bases and J by 7 bases, with 9 bases between. The germline V gene has CDR1 MGHDK and CDR2 SYGVNS. The CDR3 covers 14 residues. DNA for the CDR3: TGTGCCAGCAGTGAATACGGGGGCACTGAAAAACTGTTTTTT. Translation gives CASSEYGGTEKLFF.

The V and J genes are TRBV2 and TRBJ2-5; 7 bases match TRBD2. Germline V gene sequence: CDR1 SNHLY, CDR2 FYNNEI. Germline trimming cut 6 bases from V and 1 base from J; bases unmatched to any gene: 8. The CDR3 contains 15 residues. CDR3 amino acids: CASSQEAGPQETQYF. In DNA, the CDR3 is TGTGCCAGCAGCCAAGAAGCGGGGCCCCAAGAGACCCAGTACTTC.

This clonotype was seen many times. This chain uses TRBV24-1 with TRBJ1-4; maybe TRBD1 (6 bases). Trimming left V 2 bases short and J 7 bases short, with 13 bases between. Germline CDR1 and CDR2: KGHDR and SFDVKD. The CDR3 runs 15 residues. The chain's CDR3 is CATSDSRGGGEKLFF. CDR3 nucleotide sequence: TGTGCCACCAGTGATTCGCGGGGGGGCGGTGAAAAACTGTTTTTT.

The chain carries TRBV29-1 and TRBJ2-7; weak D call: TRBD2 (5 bases). The CDR3 length is 13 residues. Deletions cut 6 bases from V and 4 bases from J, with 16 bases between. CDR1 is SQVTM and CDR2 is ANQGSEA in the germline V gene. The CDR3 loop reads CSVQTGDYYEQYF. CDR3 nucleotides: TGCAGCGTCCAAACCGGGGATTATTACGAGCAGTACTTC.

This clonotype was observed at least ten times. CDR3 bases: TGTGCCAGCAGTGAAGGCAGGGCATATGGCTACACCTTC. It specifies CASSEGRAYGYTF. The chain uses TRBV2 and TRBJ1-2; maybe TRBD1 (5 bases). Trimming took 1 base from V and 5 from J, leaving 8 bases between them. There are 13 residues in the CDR3. Germline values: CDR1 SNHLY, CDR2 FYNNEI.

This clonotype was counted a single time. The J gene is TRBJ2-7, the V gene TRBV19, with 10 nucleotides matching TRBD1. The CDR3 totals 15 residues. V shed 7 bases, J shed 4 bases, and the junction held 10 bases outside the gene matches. Germline loops: CDR1 LNHDA, CDR2 SQIVND (reference sequence). CDR3 sequence: CASKIRRQGAYEQYF. The DNA of the CDR3 is TGTGCCAGTAAGATAAGGCGACAGGGGGCTTACGAGCAGTACTTC.

Many counts were recorded for this clonotype. This chain uses TRBV6-5 with TRBJ1-1; D possibly corresponds to TRBD1 (6 bases). Trimming left V 6 bases short and J 10 bases short, with 12 bases between. The germline V gene has CDR1 MNHEY and CDR2 SVGAGI. This CDR3 is built from 11 residues. The CDR3, as DNA: TGTGCCAGCAGGAGGGGGGGCGCAGCTTTCTTT. This sequence encodes CASRRGGAAFF.

V and J are TRBV24-1 and TRBJ1-2, with 7 bases matching TRBD1. CDR1 and CDR2 (germline): KGHDR, SFDVKD. The CDR3 has 16 amino acids. The ends lost 4 bases at V and 4 bases at J; junction bases unmatched: 11. The CDR3: CATSDPKEGAGYGYTF. The CDR3 nucleotides are TGTGCCACCAGTGACCCAAAGGAGGGGGCGGGCTATGGCTACACCTTC.

This clonotype was picked up one time. Likely a read error: the CDR3 ends without its conserved phenylalanine or tryptophan. This rearrangement joins TRBV7-9 to TRBJ2-7; TRBD2 matches 12 bases. This CDR3 comprises 15 residues. Germline CDR1 and CDR2: SEHNR and FQNEAQ (reference sequence). V lost 5 bases to trimming and J lost 4 bases; unmatched junction nucleotides: 6. The CDR3 DNA is TGTGCCAGCAGCCAGGGACTAGCGGGTCCATACGAGCAGTACTCC. Amino acids: CASSQGLAGPYEQYS.

This rearrangement joins TRBV9 to TRBJ1-6; the match to TRBD1 covers 9 bases. Losses at the gene ends were 4 bases for V and 11 bases for J; bases not matched to a gene: 7. This CDR3 is 14 amino acids long. Germline-derived CDR1 and CDR2 are SGDLS and YYNGEE. The CDR3 sequence is CASSRTGDKAPLHF. DNA for the CDR3: TGTGCCAGCAGCCGGACAGGGGATAAGGCACCCCTCCACTTT.

The chain uses TRBV7-9 and TRBJ1-2; TRBD1 matches at 8 bases. The J segment lost 1 base and the V segment lost 6 bases, leaving 4 bases of the junction unmatched. Germline V gives CDR1 SEHNR, CDR2 FQNEAQ (reference sequence). CDR3 length equals 14 residues. CDR3 region: CASSRQGLNYGYTF. CDR3 DNA: TGTGCCAGCAGTCGACAGGGGCTTAACTATGGCTACACCTTC.